This T cell receptor (beta chain) was observed in a study of blood T cell repertoires in COVID-19. Study overall: Acute and convalescent COVID-19 specimens originated in the United States, Italy and Spain. T cells, B-cell-depleted T cells, or PBMCs provided the cDNA or gDNA that served as material.

Cohorts were determined from participant-reported clinical history. The CDR3 sequence is 15 residues long. CDR1 LGHNT and CDR2 FRNRAP come from the germline V gene. V trimming: 7 bases; J trimming: 6 bases; junction bases outside the gene matches: 9. Some clones are missing from TCRdb's copy, which holds only in-frame ones; the method was immunoSEQ multiplex PCR. In the table there are 180,000 or so clones, 80% of which are singletons. This chain links TRBV12-5 with TRBJ1-5, with TRBD1 identical over 10 bases. This receptor was obtained from a man in his 60s who had been exposed to COVID-19. Specimen: PBMCs or T cells enriched from blood (not recorded which). The CDR3 DNA reads TGTGCTAGTGCCCGCGGACAGGGGGTCCCTCAGCCCCAGCATTTT. Translated, it gives CASARGQGVPQPQHF.